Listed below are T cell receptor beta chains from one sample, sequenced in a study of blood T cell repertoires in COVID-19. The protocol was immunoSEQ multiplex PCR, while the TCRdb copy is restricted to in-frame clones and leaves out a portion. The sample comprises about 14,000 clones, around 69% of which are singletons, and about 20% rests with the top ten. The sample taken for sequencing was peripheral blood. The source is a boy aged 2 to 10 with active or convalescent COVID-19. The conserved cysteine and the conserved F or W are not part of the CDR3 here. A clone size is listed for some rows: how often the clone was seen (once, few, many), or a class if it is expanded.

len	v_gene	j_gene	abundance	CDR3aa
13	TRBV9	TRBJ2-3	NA	ASSVEGGGPGTQY
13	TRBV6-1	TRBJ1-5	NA	ASSGRDRGNQPQH
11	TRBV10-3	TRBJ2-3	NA	AIRSQGADTQY
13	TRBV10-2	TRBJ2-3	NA	ASSVTGEGTDTQY
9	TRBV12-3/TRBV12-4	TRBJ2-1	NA	ASSLTSVQF
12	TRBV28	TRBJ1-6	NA	ASSWDREGSPLH
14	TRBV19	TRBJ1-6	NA	ASSIEGNLGNSPLH
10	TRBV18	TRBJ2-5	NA	ASSGLQETQY
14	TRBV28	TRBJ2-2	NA	ASSSLVERESGELF
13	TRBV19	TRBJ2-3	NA	ASSLGGQSQNTQY
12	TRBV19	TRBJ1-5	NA	ASSIVPGYQPQH
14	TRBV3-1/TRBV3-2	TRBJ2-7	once	ASSQDQGLAHYEQY
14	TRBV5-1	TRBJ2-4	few	ASRLTSRGGKNIQY
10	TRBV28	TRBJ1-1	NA	ASQSGNTEAF
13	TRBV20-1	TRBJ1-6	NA	SASGGQGNNSPLH
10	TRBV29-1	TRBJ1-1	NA	SVGQGGTEAF
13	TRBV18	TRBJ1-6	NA	ASSPGGQNGSPLH
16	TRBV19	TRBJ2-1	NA	ASSIPTGGAGSYNEQF
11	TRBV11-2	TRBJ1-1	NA	ASSLRRGTEAF
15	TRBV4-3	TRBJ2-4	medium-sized	ASSQSTLPGGENIQY
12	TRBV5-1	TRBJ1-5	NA	ASSLEDRYQPQH
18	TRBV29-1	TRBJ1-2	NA	SVEEIFGWGQGQSNYGYT
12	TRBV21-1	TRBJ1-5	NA	ASSKEERDQPQH
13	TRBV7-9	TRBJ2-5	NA	ASSPRTGEGETQY
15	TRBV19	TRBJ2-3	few	ASSARLAGLSTDTQY
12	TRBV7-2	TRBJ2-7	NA	ASSQDRFSYEQY
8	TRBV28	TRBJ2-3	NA	ASSYRTQY
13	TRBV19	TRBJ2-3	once	ASSNGRIGTDTQY
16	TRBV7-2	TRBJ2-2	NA	ASSPMGLAGGDTGELF
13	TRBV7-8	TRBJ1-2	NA	ASSLEGVRGYGYT
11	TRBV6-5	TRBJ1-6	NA	ASSRTGDSPLH
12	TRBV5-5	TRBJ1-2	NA	ASRPGHPRDGYT
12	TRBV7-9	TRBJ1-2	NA	ASSLGGQIYGYT
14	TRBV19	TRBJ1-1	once	ASTSSLARLNTEAF
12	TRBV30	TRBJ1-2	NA	AWSPQGTNYGYT
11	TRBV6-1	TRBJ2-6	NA	ASSSSGANVLT
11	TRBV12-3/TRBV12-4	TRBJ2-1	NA	ASRSPSYNEQF
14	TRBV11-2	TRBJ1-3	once	ASSLDRGARGNTIY
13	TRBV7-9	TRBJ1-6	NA	ASSLNRQGNSPLH
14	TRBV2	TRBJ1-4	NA	ASSPGGGARNEKLF
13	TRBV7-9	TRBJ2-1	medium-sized	ASSVVGLGVNEQF
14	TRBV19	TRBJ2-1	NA	ASTTLRSGSYNEQF
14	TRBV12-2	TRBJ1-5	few	ASRPAGGQHNQPQH
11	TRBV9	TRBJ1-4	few	ASSVAPGEKLF
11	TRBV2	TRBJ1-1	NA	ASRVRENTEAF
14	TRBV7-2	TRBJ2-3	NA	ASSSDRTSGTDTQY
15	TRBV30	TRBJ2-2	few	AWSVIRGSTYTGELF
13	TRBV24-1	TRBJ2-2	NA	ATSDPSDGAGELF